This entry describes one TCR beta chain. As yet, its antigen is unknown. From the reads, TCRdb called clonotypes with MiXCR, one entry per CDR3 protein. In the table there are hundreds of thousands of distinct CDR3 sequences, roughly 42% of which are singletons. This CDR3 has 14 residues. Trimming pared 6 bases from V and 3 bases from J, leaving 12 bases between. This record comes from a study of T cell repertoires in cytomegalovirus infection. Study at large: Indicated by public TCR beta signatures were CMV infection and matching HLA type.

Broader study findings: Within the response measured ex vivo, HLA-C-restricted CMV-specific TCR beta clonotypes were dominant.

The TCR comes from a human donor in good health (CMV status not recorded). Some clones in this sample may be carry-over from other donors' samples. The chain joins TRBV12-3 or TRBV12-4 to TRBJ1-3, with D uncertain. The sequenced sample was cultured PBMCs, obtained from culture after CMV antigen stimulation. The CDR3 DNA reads TGTGCCAGCAGCCCACCTCGGGGTGGAAACACCATATATTTT. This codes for CASSPPRGGNTIYF.